This is a list of T cell receptor beta chains from one sample in a study of blood T cells in healthy people across ages. Each CDR3 protein gets one entry after TCRdb re-called the 5' RACE reads with MiXCR. Of some 1.5 million distinct CDR3 sequences listed, under 30% are singletons. The material sequenced was blood. The receptors come from a woman aged 25-40 years in good health. CDR3s include the opening cysteine and the closing phenylalanine or tryptophan. The order of the fields is J gene, V gene, CDR3 protein.

TRBJ2-3 | TRBV29-1 | CSVSSSSGFTDTQYF
TRBJ1-5 | TRBV18 | CASSPPPGNQPQHF
TRBJ2-5 | TRBV2 | CASSVTRGAETQYF
TRBJ2-5 | TRBV28 | CASSTSRGAQETQYF
TRBJ1-2 | TRBV6-2/TRBV6-3 | CASSQQGKADYGYTF
TRBJ2-1 | TRBV5-6 | CASSSQAGGDEQFF
TRBJ2-7 | TRBV27 | CASSFLGGHEQYF
TRBJ1-6 | TRBV7-6 | CASSLRGGGSPLHF
TRBJ2-3 | TRBV12-3/TRBV12-4 | CASSSSRESTPPDTQYF
TRBJ1-1 | TRBV2 | CASGGQGVEAFF
TRBJ2-1 | TRBV7-2 | CASSATSGRENEQFF
TRBJ1-1 | TRBV12-3/TRBV12-4 | CASSSQQGETEAFF
TRBJ2-1 | TRBV12-3/TRBV12-4 | CASSFEGTGGEQFF
TRBJ1-1 | TRBV4-3 | CASSQDRSLNTEAFF
TRBJ1-4 | TRBV24-1 | CAASNRDSNEKLFF
TRBJ1-2 | TRBV7-2 | CASGLDRVNGYTF
TRBJ2-2 | TRBV7-3 | CASSLGGGDTGELFF
TRBJ2-5 | TRBV4-3 | CASSQDRQGADEQYF
TRBJ2-5 | TRBV6-1 | CASIGGGSQETQYF
TRBJ2-4 | TRBV5-1 | CASSLARVGRDIQYF
NA | TRBV12-3/TRBV12-4 | CASSPRAEGYEQYF
TRBJ2-3 | TRBV5-1 | CASSRGQGAAGRTDTQYF
TRBJ2-7 | TRBV29-1 | CSVVGSPPRFNEQYF
TRBJ1-2 | TRBV5-1 | CASSLESNGYTF
TRBJ1-1 | TRBV10-3 | CAISEFDGNTEAFF
TRBJ2-7 | TRBV18 | CASSPDGEQYF
TRBJ1-3 | TRBV9 | CASSTGQGGVNTIYF
TRBJ1-2 | TRBV6-6 | CAGAQTLTGGYTF
TRBJ1-2 | TRBV5-6 | CASSHRYGYTF
TRBJ2-7 | TRBV7-2 | CASSTYGTSGRTYEQYF
TRBJ2-3 | TRBV7-2 | CASRNVDTQYF
TRBJ2-1 | TRBV12-3/TRBV12-4 | CASSLVGGGGEQFF
TRBJ2-1 | TRBV3-1 | CASSQPRGGKDEQFF
TRBJ2-5 | TRBV18 | CASSPLSWEGETQYF
TRBJ2-1 | TRBV6-1 | CASSGENEQFF
TRBJ2-7 | TRBV6-5 | CASSRGGAVYEQYF
TRBJ2-7 | TRBV12-3/TRBV12-4 | CASRDSGAGGEQYF
TRBJ1-2 | TRBV28 | CASSLPLGQEYGYTF
TRBJ2-1 | TRBV21-1 | CASSLELSANEQFF
TRBJ1-2 | TRBV7-9 | CASSPSEGPPRRGYTF